Listed here are 11 T cell receptor beta chains from one sample, sequenced in a study of cytomegalovirus exposure and HLA in healthy donors. The PCR used 60 Vbeta and 13 Jbeta primers. Here immunoSEQ multiplex PCR was the method, and the copy in TCRdb shows in-frame clones only, minus some. The sample has about 94,000 clones; approximately 80% are singletons. The sequencing sample was made of PBMCs. These receptors all come from a human donor in good health.

This clone has a single count. The rearrangement joins TRBV7-8 to TRBJ1-2, with D tentatively TRBD1 (5 bases). V lost 5 bases and J 2 bases, leaving 21 bases between the germline ends. Germline lookup yields CDR1 SGHVS and CDR2 FQNEAQ. This CDR3 spans 17 amino acids. The CDR3 protein is CASSPRRRGGVNYGYTF. The CDR3 nucleotides are TGTGCCAGCAGCCCCCGAAGAAGGGGAGGGGTAAACTATGGCTACACCTTC.

The V call is TRBV28, the J call TRBJ2-3; D possibly corresponds to TRBD1 (6 bases). From germline, CDR1 is MDHEN and CDR2 SYDVKM. Trimming stripped 1 base from V and 6 bases from J, with 14 bases between. The CDR3 runs 15 residues. CDR3 residues: CASSLSPTGRDTQYF. The CDR3 nucleotides read TGTGCCAGCAGTTTATCCCCGACAGGCCGGGATACGCAGTATTTT.

J is TRBJ2-7 and V is TRBV5-1; the D gene is possibly TRBD1 (5 bases). V lost 0 bases and J 1 base, leaving 17 bases between the germline ends. This CDR3 is built from 17 residues. Germline V lookup: CDR1 SGHRS, CDR2 YFSETQ. The CDR3 region is CASSLEVVVKGSYEQYF. CDR3 bases: TGCGCCAGCAGCTTGGAAGTGGTGGTGAAGGGGTCCTACGAGCAGTACTTC.

CDR3 DNA sequence: TGCGCCAGCAGCCTAACCCTGACTAGCGACGAACAAGAGACCCAGTACTTC. It translates to CASSLTLTSDEQETQYF. This chain links TRBV5-1 with TRBJ2-5; 8 positions agree with TRBD2. Germline CDR1 is SGHRS and CDR2 is YFSETQ. The CDR3 has 17 amino acids. V was pared by 4 bases and J by 2 bases, with 13 bases of the junction left unmatched. The entire variable domain, with the rest obtained from reference TRBV5-1 and TRBJ2-5, is as follows: KAGVTQTPRYLIKTRGQQVTLSCSPISGHRSVSWYQQTPGQGLQFLFEYFSETQRNKGNFPGRFSGRQFSNSRSEMNVSTLELGDSALYLCASSLTLTSDEQETQYFGPGTRLLVL.

The chain employs TRBV6-1 and TRBJ2-4, with D possibly being TRBD2 (5 bases). Germline V gene lookup returns CDR1 MNHNS and CDR2 SASEGT. This CDR3 is 15 amino acids long. Trimming took off 10 bases at V and 0 bases at J, with 16 bases between the two ends. Here the CDR3 DNA reads TGTGCCATCCGTGCGAGCGGCCTAGCCAAAAACATTCAGTACTTC. As protein: CAIRASGLAKNIQYF.

This chain joins TRBV4-3 and TRBJ2-1, with a weak D call TRBD2 (5 bases). Germline-derived CDR1 and CDR2 are LGHNA and YSLEER. The CDR3 loop spans 15 amino acids. V gave up 4 bases and J gave up 4 bases, with 14 bases separating them. The CDR3 nucleotides read TGCGCCAGCAGCCCAGGACTGGAACAGTACAATGAGCAGTTCTTC. Amino acid sequence: CASSPGLEQYNEQFF.

Turning to this clone: The germline gene is not matched at one end of the junction; a read error may be the cause. This chain connects TRBV29-1 to TRBJ1-2; D not resolved. Germline lookup yields CDR1 SQVTM and CDR2 ANQGSEA. The CDR3 consists of 12 residues. Written as DNA, the CDR3 is TGCAGCGTGGAAGGGAGGGACTATGGCTACACCTTC. Translating it yields CSVEGRDYGYTF.

The J gene is TRBJ2-5, the V gene TRBV30, with a weak D call TRBD1 (5 bases). V lost 2 bases and J lost 4, with 8 bases in between. The length of the CDR3 is 12 residues. The V gene's germline CDR1 is GTSNPN and CDR2 SVGIG (reference sequence). This CDR3 reads CAWSTGSETQYF. CDR3 DNA sequence: TGTGCCTGGAGTACAGGTTCAGAGACCCAGTACTTC.

The gene calls are TRBV19 and TRBJ2-7, with 11 bases identical to TRBD2. V gave up 6 bases and J gave up 2 bases; unmatched junction bases: 6. Germline CDR1 LNHDA, CDR2 SQIVND (reference sequence). This CDR3 comprises 15 residues. This chain's CDR3 is CASSQTSGGPYEQYF. CDR3 coding DNA: TGTGCCAGTAGCCAAACTAGCGGGGGTCCCTACGAGCAGTACTTC. Based on the CDR3 plus reference TRBV19 and TRBJ2-7, the full variable domain is DGGITQSPKYLFRKEGQNVTLSCEQNLNHDAMYWYRQDPGQGLRLIYYSQIVNDFQKGDIAEGYSVSREKKESFPLTVTSAQKNPTAFYLCASSQTSGGPYEQYFGPGTRLTVT.

The rearrangement joins TRBV19 to TRBJ2-7, with TRBD2 as a possible D gene (5 bases). The CDR3 spans 13 residues. Germline V gene lookup returns CDR1 LNHDA and CDR2 SQIVND (reference sequence). V shed 6 bases and J shed 7 bases, with 16 bases lying between them. For the CDR3, the DNA is TGTGCCAGTAGCCTCGGTGAGCGGAGAGAGCAGTACTTC. It is translated as CASSLGERREQYF.

The chain uses TRBV7-9 and TRBJ1-2; 7 nucleotides agree with TRBD1. V was pared by 5 bases and J by 6 bases, with 6 bases of the junction left unmatched. CDR1 is SEHNR and CDR2 is FQNEAQ in the germline V gene (reference sequence). The CDR3 is made up of 13 amino acids. CDR3 DNA: TGTGCCAGCAGCATCGACAGGGACGATGGCTACACCTTC. This gives the protein CASSIDRDDGYTF.